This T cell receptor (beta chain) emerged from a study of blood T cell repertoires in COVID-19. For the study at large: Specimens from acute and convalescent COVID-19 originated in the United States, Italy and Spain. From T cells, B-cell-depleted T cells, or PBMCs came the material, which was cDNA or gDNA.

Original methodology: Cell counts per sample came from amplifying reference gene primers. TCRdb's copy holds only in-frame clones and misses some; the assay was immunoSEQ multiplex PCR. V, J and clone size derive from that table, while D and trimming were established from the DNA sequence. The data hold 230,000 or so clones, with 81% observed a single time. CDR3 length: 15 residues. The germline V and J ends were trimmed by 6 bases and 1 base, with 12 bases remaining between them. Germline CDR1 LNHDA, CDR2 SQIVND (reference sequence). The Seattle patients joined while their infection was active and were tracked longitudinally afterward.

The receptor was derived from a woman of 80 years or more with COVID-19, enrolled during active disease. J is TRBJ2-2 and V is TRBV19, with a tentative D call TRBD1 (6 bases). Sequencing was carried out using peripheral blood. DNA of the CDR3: TGTGCCAGTAGCCTAGGGGGTTGGAACACCGGGGAGCTGTTTTTT. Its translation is CASSLGGWNTGELFF.